These T cell receptor beta chains were read from a single sample in a study of identical twins. MiXCR, applied by TCRdb to the 5' RACE reads, yields one record per CDR3 protein. This sample has around 1.7 million distinct CDR3 sequences, with less than 40% found just once. Sequencing was carried out using cord blood. The receptors derive from a newborn girl in good health. Each CDR3 is given without its conserved first and last residue. The order of the fields is CDR3 length, clone size, V gene, J gene, CDR3 protein. Only some rows state a clone size, as once, few, many or a class for expanded clones.

length: 15; size: NA; V: TRBV28; J: TRBJ2-7; CDR3: AIAMSGTGASSYEQY
length: 11; size: NA; V: TRBV20-1; J: TRBJ2-1; CDR3: SAAGTRYNEQF
length: 11; size: many; V: TRBV9; J: TRBJ2-1; CDR3: ASSVVSGDEQF
length: 13; size: NA; V: TRBV20-1; J: TRBJ1-1; CDR3: SARDAANVNTEAF
length: 11; size: NA; V: TRBV30; J: TRBJ2-3; CDR3: ACTRAAPDTQY
length: 11; size: NA; V: TRBV19; J: TRBJ1-2; CDR3: ASRKESFYGYT
length: 11; size: few; V: TRBV12-3/TRBV12-4; J: TRBJ1-4; CDR3: ASSFHLNEKLF
length: 11; size: few; V: TRBV20-1; J: NA; CDR3: SARGAYPYEQY
length: 13; size: few; V: TRBV12-3/TRBV12-4; J: TRBJ1-5; CDR3: ASSLGVDWDQPQH
length: 8; size: many; V: TRBV10-3; J: TRBJ2-5; CDR3: ATGGETQY
length: 13; size: few; V: TRBV4-2; J: TRBJ2-1; CDR3: ASSQDLNAHNEQF
length: 13; size: few; V: TRBV6-1; J: TRBJ1-1; CDR3: ASSERPGRYTEAF
length: 11; size: NA; V: TRBV12-3/TRBV12-4; J: TRBJ2-1; CDR3: ASSLAVAGGGF
length: 11; size: few; V: TRBV20-1; J: TRBJ2-3; CDR3: SARSPTRDTQY
length: 12; size: NA; V: TRBV18; J: TRBJ1-4; CDR3: ASSPGHLNEKLF
length: 13; size: few; V: TRBV7-2; J: TRBJ2-1; CDR3: ASRGLVGGYNEQF
length: 12; size: many; V: TRBV10-3; J: TRBJ1-5; CDR3: AISQGDGNQPQH
length: 9; size: few; V: TRBV6-2/TRBV6-3; J: TRBJ2-5; CDR3: ASSYDETQY
length: 10; size: NA; V: TRBV12-3/TRBV12-4; J: TRBJ2-2; CDR3: ASRVMTGELF
length: 10; size: many; V: TRBV10-3; J: TRBJ2-7; CDR3: AISERNDEQY
length: 11; size: NA; V: TRBV20-1; J: TRBJ1-6; CDR3: SATTDRASPLH
length: 11; size: few; V: TRBV13; J: TRBJ2-7; CDR3: ASSLLYTGEQY
length: 15; size: few; V: TRBV5-1; J: TRBJ2-7; CDR3: ASSLGSQGVKDYEQY
length: 11; size: NA; V: TRBV6-1; J: TRBJ1-1; CDR3: ASRDHRGTEAF
length: 14; size: NA; V: TRBV4-1; J: TRBJ1-1; CDR3: ASSQGPLQGNTEAF
length: 14; size: NA; V: TRBV5-1; J: TRBJ1-6; CDR3: ASSFRTGGSNSPLH
length: 15; size: NA; V: TRBV3-1; J: TRBJ1-1; CDR3: ASSHRDRGLGNTEAF
length: 14; size: NA; V: TRBV20-1; J: TRBJ1-5; CDR3: SARGAGDKSNQPQH
length: 9; size: NA; V: TRBV27; J: TRBJ2-1; CDR3: ASSYPPEQF
length: 14; size: once; V: TRBV12-3/TRBV12-4; J: TRBJ2-3; CDR3: ASTLRIAPSTDTQY
length: 14; size: NA; V: TRBV20-1; J: TRBJ2-1; CDR3: SARDLRVPAYNEQF
length: 11; size: few; V: TRBV15; J: TRBJ1-6; CDR3: ASGLPKNSPLH
length: 13; size: NA; V: TRBV6-5; J: TRBJ2-1; CDR3: ASSYRDTLYNEQF
length: 14; size: few; V: TRBV6-6; J: TRBJ2-7; CDR3: ASSYSTQSGSYEQY
length: 12; size: NA; V: TRBV28; J: TRBJ1-2; CDR3: ASSSGTGVVGYT
length: 13; size: NA; V: TRBV2; J: TRBJ1-2; CDR3: ASSEGQAANYGYT
length: 11; size: many; V: TRBV5-1; J: TRBJ2-5; CDR3: ASSLGTEETQY
length: 13; size: NA; V: TRBV10-3; J: TRBJ2-5; CDR3: AISGVVLGQETQY
length: 13; size: few; V: TRBV7-9; J: TRBJ1-2; CDR3: ASSPDRGPSYGYT
length: 11; size: NA; V: TRBV20-1; J: TRBJ2-3; CDR3: SALTSGSDTQY
length: 11; size: NA; V: TRBV20-1; J: TRBJ2-7; CDR3: NATKTGAYEQY
length: 11; size: NA; V: TRBV7-9; J: TRBJ2-2; CDR3: ASSGTALGELF
length: 14; size: NA; V: TRBV3-1; J: TRBJ2-4; CDR3: ASSQAPGAAKNIQY
length: 17; size: NA; V: TRBV20-1; J: TRBJ2-3; CDR3: SSRGLRTSGGFTTDTQY
length: 13; size: NA; V: TRBV7-9; J: TRBJ2-1; CDR3: ASSNYRGLYNEQF
length: 15; size: NA; V: TRBV4-1; J: TRBJ1-4; CDR3: ASSLRSGGATNEKLF
length: 10; size: NA; V: TRBV20-1; J: TRBJ1-2; CDR3: SARQGYYGYT
length: 13; size: NA; V: TRBV9; J: TRBJ2-3; CDR3: ASSVDSTHTDTQY
length: 9; size: NA; V: TRBV7-2; J: TRBJ2-3; CDR3: AGSILDTQY
length: 9; size: NA; V: TRBV29-1; J: TRBJ1-2; CDR3: SVGATYGYT
length: 12; size: NA; V: TRBV7-2; J: TRBJ2-3; CDR3: ASSLNGRTDTQY
length: 13; size: NA; V: TRBV20-1; J: TRBJ2-3; CDR3: SARDRLRSTDTQY
length: 12; size: NA; V: TRBV25-1; J: TRBJ2-5; CDR3: ASSDQDFQETQY
length: 13; size: few; V: TRBV12-3/TRBV12-4; J: TRBJ1-1; CDR3: ASSFPPGQGTEAF